The rows below give T cell receptor beta chains drawn from one sample of a study of blood T cells in healthy people across ages. A single record per CDR3 protein comes from TCRdb applying MiXCR to the 5' RACE reads. This table holds approximately 900,000 distinct CDR3 sequences, around 29% found once. Separately, the same data were catalogued under a study of T cells of mothers and their children.

The sequenced material came from blood. These receptors originate from a woman in her 40s in good health. Both conserved end residues are part of each CDR3.

CDR3aa,len,v_gene,j_gene
CASSKGVSDGYTF,13,TRBV7-2,TRBJ1-2
CASSAYYGETQYF,13,TRBV12-3/TRBV12-4,NA
CASSPHGFPPSDTQYF,16,TRBV3-1,TRBJ2-3
CASSSIRQGYEQYF,14,TRBV7-6,TRBJ2-7
CATSSGRVNTEAFF,14,TRBV15,TRBJ1-1
CASSSGASNQPQHF,14,TRBV6-2/TRBV6-3,TRBJ1-5
CSQGSHTDTQYF,12,TRBV20-1,TRBJ2-3
CAWSAGERETQYF,13,TRBV30,TRBJ2-5
CASSLAAGQGSGYTF,15,TRBV5-1,TRBJ1-2
CASSWDDGYEQYF,13,TRBV5-6,TRBJ2-7
CASSSPGGSEQFF,13,TRBV28,TRBJ2-1
CASSEAGAHSEQFF,14,TRBV28,TRBJ2-1
CASSLSRGQGETQYF,15,TRBV5-1,TRBJ2-5
CARSLRTGMNTEAFF,15,TRBV28,TRBJ1-1
CASSASTDNQPQHF,14,TRBV6-1,TRBJ1-5
CSAQSRVSYEQYF,13,TRBV29-1,TRBJ2-7
CASRTDRGSGYTF,13,TRBV12-3/TRBV12-4,TRBJ1-2
CSAPQGWTEAFF,12,TRBV20-1,TRBJ1-1
CASSPWQGTNEKLFF,15,TRBV6-5,TRBJ1-4
CASRRGGRPYEQYF,14,TRBV12-3/TRBV12-4,TRBJ2-7
CASSPKSGPTGELFF,15,TRBV18,TRBJ2-2
CASRDDRPYGYTF,13,TRBV6-5,TRBJ1-2
CSARDGPLNTEAFF,14,TRBV20-1,TRBJ1-1
CASSLADSGDNVLTF,15,TRBV7-8,TRBJ2-6
CSAPLAGGNNEQFF,14,TRBV20-1,TRBJ2-1
CASSFNGLHPRSGANVLTF,19,TRBV28,TRBJ2-6
CSVEGVGTEQYF,12,TRBV29-1,TRBJ2-7
CSARAGQKVITGELFF,16,TRBV20-1,TRBJ2-2
CASSARTSGVTGELFF,16,TRBV9,TRBJ2-2
CASSPSRTYNEQFF,14,TRBV28,TRBJ2-1
CAWSVLTGGTQYF,13,TRBV30,TRBJ2-3
CSASWAGGDFSTDTQYF,17,TRBV20-1,TRBJ2-3
CSVQTSGSLHEQFF,14,TRBV29-1,TRBJ2-1
CASSQEGSPNIRDRANYGYTF,21,TRBV4-1,TRBJ1-2
CASSVSLAGGGEQFF,15,TRBV6-4,TRBJ2-1
CSARDRAGYYGYTF,14,TRBV20-1,TRBJ1-2
CASSFVLPGGGCTF,14,TRBV7-9,TRBJ1-2
CSARAQSERLNYGYTF,16,TRBV20-1,TRBJ1-2
CASSVALGTGELFF,14,TRBV9,TRBJ2-2
CASSWRGLAEAFF,13,TRBV6-2/TRBV6-3,TRBJ1-1
CASSQAGQGFTGYTEAFF,18,TRBV4-3,TRBJ1-1
CASSYRTSKGGETQYF,16,TRBV6-5,TRBJ2-5
CASSALLGPANYGYTF,16,TRBV7-2,TRBJ1-2
CASSLETGRGGYTF,14,TRBV5-1,TRBJ1-2
CASRTSWGINEQFF,14,TRBV5-1,TRBJ2-1
CASNDRPYGYTF,12,TRBV6-2/TRBV6-3,TRBJ1-2
CATALTGGKNIQYF,14,TRBV2,TRBJ2-4
CSVVTGGEGNIQYF,14,TRBV29-1,TRBJ2-4
CASSPWTGGVETQYF,15,TRBV7-8,TRBJ2-5
CAGTQRDRYDETQYF,15,TRBV7-9,NA
CASSSLGGTYNEQFF,15,TRBV7-3,TRBJ2-1